This T cell receptor (beta chain) was sequenced for a study of T cells in women clearing cervical HPV infection. Background on the study: HLA type could not be excluded as a confounder. The study, taken as a whole, reports: Cases carried less TRBV6-7 than controls: about 0.1% versus 0.15%. CIN3+ cases had significantly higher TCR repertoire richness than controls, but evenness did not differ.

As regards this clone: What it recognizes is unknown. The read comes to an end 3 residues before the CDR3 does, leaving the germline J gene to fill in the end.

The assay was immunoSEQ multiplex PCR, and TCRdb's table has in-frame clones only and misses some. The sample's table shows tens of thousands of clones. The germline gives CDR1 KGHSH, CDR2 LQKENI. This CDR3 has 12 amino acids. Deletions cut 7 bases from V and 1 base from J, with 7 bases between. Each participant carried one incident cervical HPV16 infection only. V gene TRBV18 combines with J gene TRBJ1-1; no clear D gene. The origin of this receptor is a woman between 18 and 70 years old with a cervical HPV16 infection that either progressed to CIN3+ or cleared (not recorded which). The sequenced sample consisted of blood buffy coat. CDR3 DNA, as far as it was read: TGTGCCAGCTTTAAGCAGAACACTGAA. It codes for CASFKQNTE. The full CDR3 protein is CASFKQNTEAFF.